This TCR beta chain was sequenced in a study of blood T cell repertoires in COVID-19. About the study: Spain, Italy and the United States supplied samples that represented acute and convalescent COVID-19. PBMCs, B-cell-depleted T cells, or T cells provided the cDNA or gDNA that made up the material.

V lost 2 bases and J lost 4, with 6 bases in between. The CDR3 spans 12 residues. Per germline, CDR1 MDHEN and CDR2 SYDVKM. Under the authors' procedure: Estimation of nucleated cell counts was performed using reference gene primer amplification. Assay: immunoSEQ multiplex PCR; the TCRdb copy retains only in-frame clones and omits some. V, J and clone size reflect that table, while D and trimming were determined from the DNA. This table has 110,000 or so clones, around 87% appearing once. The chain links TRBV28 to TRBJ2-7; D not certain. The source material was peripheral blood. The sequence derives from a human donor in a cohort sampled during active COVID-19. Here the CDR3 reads CASSLVLYEQYF. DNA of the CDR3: TGTGCCAGCAGTTTAGTACTTTACGAGCAGTACTTC.